These 22 T cell receptor beta chains were all obtained from the same sample, sequenced in a study of blood T cell repertoires in COVID-19. Sequenced by immunoSEQ multiplex PCR; TCRdb stores in-frame clones only, minus some. The sample carries fewer than 450,000 clones, under 95% recorded once. Sequencing was performed on peripheral blood. The receptors were sampled from a woman aged 18-29 years who had recovered from COVID-19.

The CDR3 loop is CAWSTGTSGGYTF. Here the CDR3 DNA reads TGTGCCTGGAGTACCGGGACATCGGGCGGCTACACCTTC. The gene calls are TRBV30 and TRBJ1-2, with D maybe TRBD1 (6 bases). The germline gives CDR1 GTSNPN, CDR2 SVGIG (reference sequence). The CDR3 runs to 13 residues. The germline V and J ends were trimmed by 2 bases and 8 bases, with 15 bases remaining between them. The entire variable domain, with the rest obtained from reference TRBV30 and TRBJ1-2, is as follows: SQTIHQWPATLVQPVGSPLSLECTVEGTSNPNLYWYRQAAGRGLQLLFYSVGIGQISSEVPQNLSASRPQDRQFILSSKKLLLSDSGFYLCAWSTGTSGGYTFGSGTRLTVV.

The chain combines TRBV24-1 with TRBJ1-1; 7 nucleotides agree with TRBD1. J was trimmed by 14 bases and V by 2 bases; bases with no gene match: 10. CDR3 length equals 13 residues. Germline V gene data show CDR1 as KGHDR and CDR2 as SFDVKD. In DNA form, the CDR3 reads TGTGCCACCAGTGATTACCGGGACAGTCTCTTGTTCTTT. Amino acid sequence: CATSDYRDSLLFF.

This chain joins TRBV7-8 and TRBJ1-2; 9 nucleotides agree with TRBD1. This CDR3 has 14 amino acids. The germline V gene encodes CDR1 SGHVS and CDR2 FQNEAQ. With 5 bases clipped from V and 4 bases from J, the junction kept 5 bases outside the gene matches. This CDR3 reads CASSLRDRAYGYTF. CDR3 coding DNA: TGTGCCAGCAGCCTCCGGGACAGGGCCTATGGCTACACCTTC.

This clone was detected only once. The CDR3 protein is CASSLAGASYNQPQHF. DNA for the CDR3: TGTGCCAGCAGCTTAGCTGGGGCCAGCTACAATCAGCCCCAGCATTTT. This chain connects TRBV11-2 to TRBJ1-5, with TRBD1 as a possible D gene (5 bases). Germline V CDR1 and CDR2: SGHAT, FQNNGV. V was pared by 1 base and J by 3 bases, with 13 bases between. The CDR3 extends over 16 amino acids.

This clone was counted a single time. The chain joins TRBV5-6 to TRBJ2-3; 9 bases line up with TRBD2. With V trimmed by 0 bases and J by 4 bases, 3 bases remained unmatched. The CDR3 length is 15 residues. Germline V CDR1 and CDR2: SGHDT, YYEEEE. The CDR3 DNA reads TGTGCCAGCAGCTTGGTCGAGCGGGGGGCAGATACGCAGTATTTT. Translated, it gives CASSLVERGADTQYF.

The rearrangement links TRBV2 to TRBJ2-2; a weak D match, TRBD2 (5 bases). Trimming removed 6 bases at V and 0 bases at J, with 8 bases between. The CDR3 is 14 amino acids. Germline V CDR1 and CDR2: SNHLY, FYNNEI. Here the CDR3 DNA reads TGTGCCAGCAGGCCCGGGGCGAACACCGGGGAGCTGTTTTTT. Protein: CASRPGANTGELFF.

The chain combines TRBV19 with TRBJ2-2, with 9 bases matching TRBD1. J was trimmed by 1 base and V by 4 bases; bases with no gene match: 7. Germline V gene sequence: CDR1 LNHDA, CDR2 SQIVND (reference sequence). The CDR3 covers 17 residues. CDR3 residues: CASSRGPGQGNTGELFF. The DNA for the CDR3 is TGTGCCAGTAGTAGGGGTCCGGGACAGGGGAACACCGGGGAGCTGTTTTTT.

This chain links TRBV5-1 with TRBJ1-4; D ambiguous. The CDR3 is 15 residues long. CDR1 and CDR2 from the germline V gene are SGHRS and YFSETQ. Trimming removed 0 bases from V and 6 bases from J, with 12 bases in between. CDR3 amino acids: CASSLGARADEKLFF. The CDR3 DNA reads TGCGCCAGCAGCTTGGGAGCGCGAGCGGATGAAAAACTGTTTTTT.

V and J are TRBV6-5 and TRBJ2-2; 14 bases align to TRBD2. The V and J ends lost 6 bases and 4 bases, in that order; junction bases with no gene match: 1. Germline assignment: CDR1 MNHEY and CDR2 SVGAGI. This CDR3 region has 15 residues. CDR3 DNA sequence: TGTGCCAGCAGCGGACTAGCGGGAGGCACCGGGGAGCTGTTTTTT. Protein: CASSGLAGGTGELFF.

V usage is TRBV11-2 and J usage is TRBJ2-3, with D unclear. The CDR3 has 16 residues. CDR1 is SGHAT, CDR2 FQNNGV, per germline. Deletions cut 0 bases from V and 0 bases from J, with 10 bases between. The CDR3: CASSLDPSRSTDTQYF. The DNA for the CDR3 is TGTGCCAGCAGCTTAGATCCCTCTCGGAGCACAGATACGCAGTATTTT.

The gene calls are TRBV6-5 and TRBJ1-6; D possibly corresponds to TRBD1 (6 bases). There are 15 residues in the CDR3. Between the trimmed V and J ends, which lost 7 bases and 0 bases, there was a span of 10 bases. Germline V CDR1 and CDR2: MNHEY, SVGAGI. CDR3 coding DNA: TGTGCCAGCACGGACAGAAGCTCCTATAATTCACCCCTCCACTTT. Translating it yields CASTDRSSYNSPLHF.

J is TRBJ1-6 and V is TRBV12-5; 10 positions agree with TRBD1. Per the germline V gene, CDR1 is LGHNT and CDR2 is FRNRAP. This CDR3 spans 15 amino acids. The junction had 5 bases not matched to a gene; V was cut back by 5 bases and J by 7 bases. CDR3 in amino acids: CASGHGQGGNSPLHF. The DNA of the CDR3 is TGTGCTAGTGGTCACGGACAGGGGGGAAATTCACCCCTCCACTTT.

The chain has TRBV5-6 and TRBJ1-1, with a possible D match to TRBD1 (6 bases). V shed 10 bases and J shed 10 bases, with 23 bases lying between them. This CDR3 contains 13 residues. Germline assignment: CDR1 SGHDT and CDR2 YYEEEE. CDR3 coding DNA: TGTGCCTGCCAGCAGCTTTACACAGGGAGAGCTTTCTTT. This sequence encodes CACQQLYTGRAFF.

As for this clone: At the DNA level, this CDR3 is encoded by other sequences in the same sample as well. V is TRBV5-6 and J is TRBJ2-3; D not certain. From germline, CDR1 is SGHDT and CDR2 YYEEEE. V was shortened by 1 base and J by 4 bases, with 7 bases between the two germline ends. CDR3 length: 13 residues. The CDR3 DNA reads as TGTGCCAGCAGCTTGTCGCGCGCAGATACGCAGTATTTT. Encoded protein: CASSLSRADTQYF.

The rearrangement joins TRBV7-9 to TRBJ2-3, with TRBD2 matching 8 bases. There are 14 residues in the CDR3. J lost 5 bases, V lost 7 bases, and 8 bases had no gene match. Germline V lookup: CDR1 SEHNR, CDR2 FQNEAQ (reference sequence). The CDR3 nucleotides read TGTGCCAGCAACGAAGCGGGAGTGGAAGATACGCAGTATTTT. Translating gives CASNEAGVEDTQYF. Variable domain in full (rest from reference TRBV7-9 and TRBJ2-3): DTGVSQNPRHKITKRGQNVTFRCDPISEHNRLYWYRQTLGQGPEFLTYFQNEAQLEKSRLLSDRFSAERPKGSFSTLEIQRTEQGDSAMYLCASNEAGVEDTQYFGPGTRLTVL.

This clone was recorded a few times. The V call is TRBV30, the J call TRBJ1-5; 7 bases are shared with TRBD1. The trim removed 1 base at V and 4 bases at J, leaving 1 base unmatched. The CDR3 length is 13 residues. Looked up from germline, CDR1 is GTSNPN and CDR2 is SVGIG (reference sequence). Written as DNA, the CDR3 is TGTGCCTGGAGTGCAGGGGGGAATCAGCCCCAGCATTTT. This translates into CAWSAGGNQPQHF.

The chain recombines TRBV30 with TRBJ2-3; 9 nucleotides match TRBD2. J lost 10 bases, V lost 8 bases, and 10 bases had no gene match. Germline assignment: CDR1 GTSNPN and CDR2 SVGIG (reference sequence). The CDR3 loop spans 12 amino acids. The CDR3 spells CAQAGGPIAQYF. CDR3 in DNA: TGTGCCCAGGCGGGAGGGCCAATTGCGCAGTATTTT.

The CDR3 reads CASSLVRYPQFF. CDR3 DNA sequence: TGTGCCAGCAGCTTGGTCCGCTATCCACAGTTCTTC. This chain connects TRBV5-6 to TRBJ2-1; D remains unclear. From germline, CDR1 is SGHDT and CDR2 YYEEEE. This CDR3 comprises 12 residues. The ends were cut back, 0 bases at V and 13 bases at J, with 11 bases in the middle.

V usage is TRBV2 and J usage is TRBJ1-2, with D perhaps matching TRBD1 (6 bases). The V end lost 6 bases, the J end lost 1 base, and 12 bases lay between the germline ends. Germline V gives CDR1 SNHLY, CDR2 FYNNEI. The CDR3 is made up of 14 amino acids. CDR3 sequence (DNA): TGTGCCAGCAGAGAGGACAGCCTTAACTATGGCTACACCTTC. Translation: CASREDSLNYGYTF.

This chain connects TRBV24-1 to TRBJ1-2; 9 positions agree with TRBD1. Germline V gene sequence: CDR1 KGHDR, CDR2 SFDVKD. Trimming took 8 bases from V and 8 from J; bases not matched to a gene: 8. This CDR3 has 13 amino acids. In DNA form, the CDR3 reads TGTGCCACCATCCGCGGGACAGGGTTCGGCTACACCTTC. It codes for CATIRGTGFGYTF.

The chain joins TRBV24-1 to TRBJ2-2; D unclear. Looked up from germline, CDR1 is KGHDR and CDR2 is SFDVKD. V was shortened by 3 bases and J by 7 bases, with 14 bases between the two germline ends. The CDR3 has 15 residues. CDR3 nucleotides: TGTGCCACCAGTGATGGGCCCTTAAATAACGGGGAGCTGTTTTTT. Residues: CATSDGPLNNGELFF.

The V call is TRBV30, the J call TRBJ1-5; TRBD1 aligns across 9 bases. Looked up from germline, CDR1 is GTSNPN and CDR2 is SVGIG (reference sequence). CDR3 length equals 14 residues. V gave up 4 bases and J gave up 3 bases; unmatched junction bases: 4. CDR3 coding DNA: TGTGCCTGGAAGGGGGACAGGGTCAATCAGCCCCAGCATTTT. Translated, it gives CAWKGDRVNQPQHF.